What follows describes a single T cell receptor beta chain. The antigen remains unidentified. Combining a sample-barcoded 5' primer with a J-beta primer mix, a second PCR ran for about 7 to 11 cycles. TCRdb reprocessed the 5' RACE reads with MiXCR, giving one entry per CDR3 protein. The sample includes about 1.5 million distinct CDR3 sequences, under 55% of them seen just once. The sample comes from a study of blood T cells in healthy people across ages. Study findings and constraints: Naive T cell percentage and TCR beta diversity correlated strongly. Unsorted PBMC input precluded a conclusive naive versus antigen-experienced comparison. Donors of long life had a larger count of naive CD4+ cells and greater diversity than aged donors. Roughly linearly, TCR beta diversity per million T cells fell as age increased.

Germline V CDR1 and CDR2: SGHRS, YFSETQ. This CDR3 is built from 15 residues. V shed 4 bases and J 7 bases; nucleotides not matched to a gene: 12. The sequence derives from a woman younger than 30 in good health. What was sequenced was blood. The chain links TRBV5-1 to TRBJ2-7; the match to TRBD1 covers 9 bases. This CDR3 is CASSRTGASGNEQYF. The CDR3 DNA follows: TGCGCCAGCAGCCGGACAGGGGCCTCGGGCAATGAGCAGTACTTC.